The 27 T cell receptor beta chains reported below all come from one sample, sequenced in a study of OX40 agonist ivuxolimab in advanced cancers. Sequencing was performed with immunoSEQ multiplex PCR; in TCRdb, only in-frame clones are kept and a portion is missing. The top ten clones hold around 3.8% of a sample with some 86,000 clones, about 85% of them seen once. The sample was CD4+ or CD8+ T cells sorted from blood, taken in a trial of the OX40 agonist ivuxolimab. The receptors were sampled from an adult with an advanced solid tumor such as melanoma, head and neck, liver or kidney cancer.

The chain employs TRBV28 and TRBJ1-1, with D tentatively TRBD1 (5 bases). V dropped 6 bases and J dropped 4 bases, with 12 bases sitting between them. Per the germline V gene, CDR1 is MDHEN and CDR2 is SYDVKM. This CDR3 region has 13 residues. The CDR3 region is CASSLNGGTEAFF. The CDR3 DNA is TGTGCCAGCAGCTTAAACGGGGGCACTGAAGCTTTCTTT. Combining the CDR3 with reference TRBV28 and TRBJ1-1 gives the whole variable domain DVKVTQSSRYLVKRTGEKVFLECVQDMDHENMFWYRQDPGLGLRLIYFSYDVKMKEKGDIPEGYSVSREKKERFSLILESASTNQTSMYLCASSLNGGTEAFFGQGTRLTVV.

This clone was observed once. The chain is built from TRBV18 and TRBJ2-3; 12 nucleotides agree with TRBD2. V was pared by 3 bases and J by 4 bases, with 5 bases of the junction left unmatched. This CDR3 has 16 amino acids. CDR1 KGHSH and CDR2 LQKENI come from the germline V gene. The CDR3 is CASSPQTSGSADTQYF. The CDR3 nucleotides read TGTGCCAGCTCACCTCAGACTAGCGGGAGCGCAGATACGCAGTATTTT.

V gene TRBV6-6 combines with J gene TRBJ1-2, with 7 bases that match TRBD1. V dropped 6 bases and J dropped 6; count of bases not matched to a gene: 10. Germline V gives CDR1 MNHNY, CDR2 SVGAGI (reference sequence). This CDR3 has 14 amino acids. The CDR3 loop is CASSLNRGWDGYTF. The CDR3 nucleotides are TGTGCCAGCAGCCTGAACAGGGGATGGGATGGCTACACCTTC.

The chain uses TRBV5-1 and TRBJ2-1; TRBD2 agrees at 13 bases. The CDR3 runs to 23 residues. Trimming at V came to 4 bases and at J to 0 bases, leaving 22 bases not matched to a gene. The V gene's germline CDR1 is SGHRS and CDR2 YFSETQ. As DNA, the CDR3 is TGCGCCAGCAGCCCCAAGCCGGGACTAGCGGGAAAAAAAGGGGACAGCTCCTACAATGAGCAGTTCTTC. Translation: CASSPKPGLAGKKGDSSYNEQFF.

The CDR3, as DNA: TGTGCCTGGAGTGTGGGGGGTGCCAAAAACATTCAGTACTTC. Its protein is CAWSVGGAKNIQYF. The chain couples TRBV30 to TRBJ2-4; D is perhaps TRBD2 (6 bases). Per the germline V gene, CDR1 is GTSNPN and CDR2 is SVGIG (reference sequence). This CDR3 contains 14 residues. Trimming removed 0 bases at V and 1 base at J, with 7 bases between.

J is TRBJ2-1 and V is TRBV28; TRBD2 matches 13 bases. The germline V gene has CDR1 MDHEN and CDR2 SYDVKM. V lost 8 bases to trimming and J lost 2 bases; unmatched junction nucleotides: 3. This CDR3 is built from 15 residues. DNA for the CDR3: TGTGCCAGCCTTACTAGCGGGAGGGCCTACAATGAGCAGTTCTTC. Translated: CASLTSGRAYNEQFF.

The V call is TRBV6-4, the J call TRBJ1-2; possible D gene TRBD1, 6 bases. Trimming stripped 6 bases from V and 6 bases from J, with 17 bases between. Looked up from germline, CDR1 is MRHNA and CDR2 is SNTAGT. CDR3 length: 14 residues. The CDR3 DNA is TGTGCCAGCAGAGAACACAGGGATGTAGATGGCTACACCTTC. Amino acids: CASREHRDVDGYTF.

This clone was counted only a few times. The CDR3 coding sequence is TGTGCCAGCAGCACCGGACTAGACCACACCGGGGAGCTGTTTTTT. This codes for CASSTGLDHTGELFF. V and J are TRBV7-9 and TRBJ2-2, with TRBD2 matching over 7 bases. Trimming cost V 5 bases and J 3 bases; bases outside gene matches: 6. The CDR3 length is 15 residues. Looked up from germline, CDR1 is SEHNR and CDR2 is FQNEAQ (reference sequence).

The rearrangement joins TRBV28 to TRBJ2-5; 8 bases fit TRBD1. Trimming at V came to 3 bases and at J to 5 bases, leaving 8 bases not matched to a gene. Germline CDR1 and CDR2: MDHEN and SYDVKM. CDR3 length equals 15 residues. CDR3 sequence reads: CASSLNRGLWETQYF. CDR3 DNA sequence: TGTGCCAGCAGTTTGAACAGGGGGTTGTGGGAGACCCAGTACTTC. Combining the CDR3 with reference TRBV28 and TRBJ2-5 gives the whole variable domain DVKVTQSSRYLVKRTGEKVFLECVQDMDHENMFWYRQDPGLGLRLIYFSYDVKMKEKGDIPEGYSVSREKKERFSLILESASTNQTSMYLCASSLNRGLWETQYFGPGTRLLVL.

The chain is built from TRBV19 and TRBJ2-1, with 11 bases aligning to TRBD2. CDR3 size: 15 residues. Germline V gives CDR1 LNHDA, CDR2 SQIVND (reference sequence). With 4 bases clipped from V and 4 bases from J, the junction kept 3 bases outside the gene matches. The CDR3 region is CASSSIAGGYNEQFF. The CDR3 DNA reads TGTGCCAGTAGTAGTATAGCGGGAGGGTACAATGAGCAGTTCTTC.

This clone has just a few counts. V usage is TRBV7-2 and J usage is TRBJ2-2; D gene ambiguous. V lost 1 base to trimming and J lost 8 bases, with 5 bases between them. The length of the CDR3 is 12 residues. CDR1 SGHTA and CDR2 FQGNSA come from the germline V gene. The CDR3: CASSLDWGELFF. The CDR3 bases are TGTGCCAGCAGCTTAGATTGGGGGGAGCTGTTTTTT. Looking up the rest from reference TRBV7-2 and TRBJ2-2 gives the full variable domain: GAGVSQSPSNKVTEKGKDVELRCDPISGHTALYWYRQSLGQGLEFLIYFQGNSAPDKSGLPSDRFSAERTGGSVSTLTIQRTQQEDSAVYLCASSLDWGELFFGEGSRLTVL.

V usage is TRBV28 and J usage is TRBJ2-1; 7 bases align to TRBD2. J was trimmed by 12 bases and V by 8 bases; bases with no gene match: 16. The CDR3 is 14 amino acids. CDR1 is MDHEN, CDR2 SYDVKM, per germline. The CDR3 protein is CASRSSGLLGGQFF. The DNA of the CDR3 is TGTGCCAGCCGGAGTAGCGGGCTTCTTGGGGGGCAGTTCTTC.

The CDR3 sequence is CASSRDETESGYTF. Written as DNA, the CDR3 is TGCGCCAGCAGCCGAGATGAGACTGAGAGTGGCTACACCTTC. The chain is built from TRBV4-3 and TRBJ1-2; no firm D call. The germline V and J ends were trimmed by 4 bases and 7 bases, with 16 bases remaining between them. The CDR3 is 14 amino acids. Germline V gene data show CDR1 as LGHNA and CDR2 as YSLEER.

The V gene is TRBV28, the J gene TRBJ2-5; D is unresolved. The DNA matches TRBJ2-7 better at its end, which makes the J call doubtful. Per germline, CDR1 MDHEN and CDR2 SYDVKM. The CDR3 has 15 amino acids. CDR3 coding DNA: TGTGCCAGCAGTTTATCAGGCTCCCTTGACTACGAGCAGTACTTC. Its translation is CASSLSGSLDYEQYF.

The chain uses TRBV9 and TRBJ1-4; D is unclear. CDR3 length: 15 residues. V dropped 0 bases and J dropped 4 bases, with 10 bases sitting between them. CDR1 is SGDLS and CDR2 is YYNGEE in the germline V gene. The DNA of the CDR3 is TGTGCCAGCAGCGTAGGATCGGCATTTAATGAAAAACTGTTTTTT. Amino acids: CASSVGSAFNEKLFF.

The rearrangement uses TRBV30 and TRBJ1-4, with D unresolved. The V gene lost 8 bases and the J gene lost 0 bases, with 13 bases spanning the gap. Looked up from germline, CDR1 is GTSNPN and CDR2 is SVGIG (reference sequence). The CDR3 covers 14 residues. The CDR3 region has the DNA TGTGCCCACAGTTCCGGCCCAACTAATGAAAAACTGTTTTTT. It is translated as CAHSSGPTNEKLFF.

DNA for the CDR3: TGCGCCAGCAGCCAAGATACGGGACAGCTCTACGAGCAGTACTTC. Amino acid sequence: CASSQDTGQLYEQYF. The J gene is TRBJ2-7, the V gene TRBV4-1, with 7 positions matching TRBD1. V dropped 0 bases and J dropped 3; count of bases not matched to a gene: 5. The CDR3 covers 15 residues. Germline V gene sequence: CDR1 MGHRA, CDR2 YSYEKL.

The chain carries TRBV19 and TRBJ2-3, with a possible D match to TRBD1 (5 bases). Germline CDR1 LNHDA, CDR2 SQIVND (reference sequence). Trimming left V 3 bases short and J 2 bases short, with 15 bases between. The CDR3 has 16 residues. CDR3 bases: TGTGCCAGTAGTATTCTTATGGGGCGATCCACAGATACGCAGTATTTT. As protein: CASSILMGRSTDTQYF.

The chain joins TRBV28 to TRBJ1-2; D not resolved. V was shortened by 11 bases and J by 4 bases, with 20 bases between the two germline ends. Germline values: CDR1 MDHEN, CDR2 SYDVKM. The CDR3 length is 14 residues. CDR3 sequence reads: CASYTGRTSYGYTF. In nucleotides, the CDR3 is TGTGCCTCCTATACCGGACGGACTTCCTATGGCTACACCTTC.

The rearrangement links TRBV9 to TRBJ2-7; possible D gene TRBD1, 5 bases. This CDR3 region has 13 residues. The germline V gene encodes CDR1 SGDLS and CDR2 YYNGEE. Trimming removed 7 bases from V and 1 base from J, with 12 bases in between. The DNA for the CDR3 is TGTGCCAGCGGGTCAGGGCATTCCTACGAGCAGTACTTC. Translation: CASGSGHSYEQYF.

The chain links TRBV28 to TRBJ2-7; D is perhaps TRBD1 (6 bases). Trimming removed 6 bases at V and 4 bases at J, with 13 bases between. The CDR3 contains 13 residues. The V gene's germline CDR1 is MDHEN and CDR2 SYDVKM. In DNA, the CDR3 is TGTGCCAGCAGACCGCAGGGGTGGTACGAGCAGTACTTC. Protein: CASRPQGWYEQYF.

Here the CDR3 DNA reads TGTGCCAGCAGTTCCGGACAGGGGAGGACAGATACGCAGTATTTT. Translating gives CASSSGQGRTDTQYF. This rearrangement joins TRBV27 to TRBJ2-3; 9 nucleotides match TRBD1. V dropped 4 bases and J dropped 3; count of bases not matched to a gene: 5. CDR3 length: 15 residues. Germline-derived CDR1 and CDR2 are MNHEY and SMNVEV (reference sequence).

This chain connects TRBV7-9 to TRBJ2-5, with a possible D match to TRBD1 (6 bases). The CDR3 extends over 17 amino acids. In germline, CDR1 is SEHNR, CDR2 FQNEAQ (reference sequence). V was trimmed by 4 bases and J by 5 bases, leaving 23 bases between them. The CDR3 loop is CASSSDLTGYRGETQYF. The DNA for the CDR3 is TGTGCCAGCAGCTCAGATTTAACAGGGTATAGAGGGGAGACCCAGTACTTC.

V usage is TRBV11-2 and J usage is TRBJ1-1, with a tentative D call TRBD1 (6 bases). Germline-derived CDR1 and CDR2 are SGHAT and FQNNGV. The CDR3 is 17 amino acids. With 4 bases removed from V and 5 bases from J, the gap between germline ends came to 23 bases. CDR3 nucleotides: TGTGCCAGCAGCTCCCTCTCAGGGGCGCATGGGGAGACTGAAGCTTTCTTT. Translated: CASSSLSGAHGETEAFF.

The chain has TRBV4-3 and TRBJ1-3; the match to TRBD1 covers 9 bases. Germline values: CDR1 LGHNA, CDR2 YSLEER. The CDR3 runs to 15 residues. Trimming removed 0 bases from V and 7 bases from J; junction bases left unmatched: 4. The CDR3 sequence is CASSQDPDRGNTIYF. Here the CDR3 DNA reads TGCGCCAGCAGCCAAGACCCGGACAGGGGTAACACCATATATTTT.

This clone was seen only once. J is TRBJ2-4 and V is TRBV11-1; weak D call: TRBD2 (5 bases). Per germline, CDR1 SGHAT and CDR2 FQDESV (reference sequence). The CDR3 totals 12 residues. Trimming pared 6 bases from V and 12 bases from J, leaving 15 bases between. CDR3 nucleotides: TGTGCCAGCAGTCGTGGGGTGGGGAGTCAGTACTTC. This encodes CASSRGVGSQYF.

The V and J genes are TRBV4-1 and TRBJ1-1; 12 bases match TRBD1. The CDR3 has 14 residues. The germline CDR1 and CDR2 sequences are MGHRA and YSYEKL. After removal of 6 bases from V and 7 bases from J, the junction contained 6 bases not matched to a gene. Here the CDR3 reads CASRRGQGAGEAFF. Here the CDR3 DNA reads TGCGCCAGCAGACGGGGACAGGGGGCTGGTGAAGCTTTCTTT.